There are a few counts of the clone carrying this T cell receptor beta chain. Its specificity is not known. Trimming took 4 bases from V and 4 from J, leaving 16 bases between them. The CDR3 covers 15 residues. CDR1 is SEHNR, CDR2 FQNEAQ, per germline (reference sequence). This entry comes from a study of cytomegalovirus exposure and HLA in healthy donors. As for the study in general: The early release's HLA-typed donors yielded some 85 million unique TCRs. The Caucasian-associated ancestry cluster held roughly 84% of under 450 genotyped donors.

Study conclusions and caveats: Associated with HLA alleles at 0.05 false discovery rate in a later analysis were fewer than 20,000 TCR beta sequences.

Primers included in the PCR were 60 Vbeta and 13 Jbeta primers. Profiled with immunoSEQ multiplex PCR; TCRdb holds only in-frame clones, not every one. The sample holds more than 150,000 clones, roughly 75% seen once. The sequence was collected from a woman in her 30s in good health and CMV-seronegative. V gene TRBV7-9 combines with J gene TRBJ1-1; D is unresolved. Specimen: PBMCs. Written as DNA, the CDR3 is TGTGCCAGCAGCTCCACCCCCCGACTGGGCACTGAAGCTTTCTTT. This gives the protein CASSSTPRLGTEAFF.